The 10 T cell receptor beta chains presented below share a single source sample, sequenced in a study of T cells after yellow fever vaccination. TCRdb reanalysed the 5' RACE reads using MiXCR and keeps one entry per CDR3 protein. The sample comprises hundreds of thousands of distinct CDR3 sequences, around a fifth of which are singletons, and about 16% rests with the top ten. This material consisted of PBMCs, taken approximately 20 days after the first yellow fever vaccination. The receptors were sampled from a man aged 18 to 29 who received the YFV17D yellow fever vaccine.

This clonotype appeared many times. This chain links TRBV29-1 with TRBJ2-3; 10 nucleotides agree with TRBD1. The CDR3 spans 13 residues. Germline lookup yields CDR1 SQVTM and CDR2 ANQGSEA. Trimming at V came to 7 bases and at J to 3 bases, leaving 4 bases not matched to a gene. The CDR3, as DNA: TGCAGCGCCCGGGACAGGGGAACAGATACGCAGTATTTT. Translation gives CSARDRGTDTQYF.

Ten or more counts support this clonotype. V gene TRBV20-1 combines with J gene TRBJ2-7, with D possibly called TRBD1 or TRBD2 (7 bases each). The germline V gene has CDR1 DFQATT and CDR2 SNEGSKA (reference sequence). Trimming pared 5 bases from V and 4 bases from J, leaving 18 bases between. The CDR3 totals 14 residues. The CDR3 protein is CSAARQGAGYEQYF. CDR3 coding DNA: TGCAGTGCTGCCCGACAGGGAGCGGGGTACGAGCAGTACTTC.

This clonotype has more than one count but fewer than ten. The V and J genes are TRBV20-1 and TRBJ2-1; D perhaps matches TRBD2 (5 bases). The CDR3 totals 11 residues. Germline CDR1 DFQATT, CDR2 SNEGSKA (reference sequence). Trimming pared 5 bases from V and 8 bases from J, leaving 10 bases between. CDR3 residues: CSAGPGDEQFF. The CDR3 region has the DNA TGCAGTGCTGGGCCCGGGGATGAGCAGTTCTTC.

This clonotype was recorded a few times. This sequence joins TRBV9 and TRBJ1-3; TRBD1 matches at 8 bases. CDR1 SGDLS and CDR2 YYNGEE come from the germline V gene. This CDR3 contains 14 residues. V was pared by 2 bases and J by 2 bases, with 0 bases of the junction left unmatched. CDR3 amino acids: CASSVTGAGNTIYF. The CDR3 DNA reads as TGTGCCAGCAGCGTGACAGGGGCTGGAAACACCATATATTTT.

This chain links TRBV7-9 with TRBJ1-2; tentative D call: TRBD1 (6 bases). The CDR3 covers 12 residues. Germline V gives CDR1 SEHNR, CDR2 FQNEAQ (reference sequence). The V gene lost 5 bases and the J gene lost 12 bases, with 16 bases spanning the gap. DNA of the CDR3: TGTGCCAGCAGCCTAAACCGGGACACCCACACCTTC. Its translation: CASSLNRDTHTF.

This clonotype was counted only a few times. The CDR3: CATSHGGTGENTEAFF. DNA of the CDR3: TGTGCCACCAGCCACGGGGGGACAGGCGAGAACACTGAAGCTTTCTTT. The chain uses TRBV24-1 and TRBJ1-1; TRBD1 aligns across 8 bases. The germline V gene has CDR1 KGHDR and CDR2 SFDVKD. Unmatched junction bases numbered 10, after V lost 7 bases and J lost 1 base. The CDR3 loop spans 16 amino acids.

V is TRBV29-1 and J is TRBJ1-1; the D gene is possibly TRBD1 (5 bases). The CDR3 is made up of 13 amino acids. Germline V gene data show CDR1 as SQVTM and CDR2 as ANQGSEA. The ends were cut back, 2 bases at V and 1 base at J, with 8 bases in the middle. CDR3 nucleotide sequence: TGCAGCGTTGAATTGCAGGGGAACACTGAAGCTTTCTTT. It encodes CSVELQGNTEAFF.

This clonotype was observed a few times. V and J are TRBV12-3 or TRBV12-4 and TRBJ1-1; D might be TRBD1 (6 bases). The CDR3 is 11 amino acids. V gave up 4 bases and J gave up 10 bases, with 10 bases separating them. The CDR3 nucleotides are TGTGCCAGCAGTTCCCAGGGGAGAGCTTTCTTT. Translation: CASSSQGRAFF.

This clonotype was recorded a few times. The gene calls are TRBV4-2 and TRBJ2-3; 9 bases align to TRBD2. After removal of 0 bases from V and 2 bases from J, the junction contained 3 bases not matched to a gene. In germline, CDR1 is LGHNA, CDR2 YNFKEQ. The CDR3 has 16 amino acids. The CDR3 is CASSQELAGITDTQYF. The CDR3 nucleotides read TGTGCCAGCAGCCAAGAACTAGCGGGTATCACAGATACGCAGTATTTT.

The chain combines TRBV5-1 with TRBJ2-7, with 7 positions matching TRBD1. V was clipped by 6 bases and J by 2 bases; unmatched bases: 11. This CDR3 has 15 residues. The V gene's germline CDR1 is SGHRS and CDR2 YFSETQ. CDR3 sequence: CASKEQLGQPYEQYF. Written as DNA, the CDR3 is TGCGCCAGCAAGGAGCAGTTGGGACAGCCCTACGAGCAGTACTTC. Looking up the rest from reference TRBV5-1 and TRBJ2-7 gives the full variable domain: KAGVTQTPRYLIKTRGQQVTLSCSPISGHRSVSWYQQTPGQGLQFLFEYFSETQRNKGNFPGRFSGRQFSNSRSEMNVSTLELGDSALYLCASKEQLGQPYEQYFGPGTRLTVT.